This T cell receptor (beta chain) derives from a study of blood T cell repertoires in COVID-19. In the study overall: Both acute and convalescent COVID-19 samples were obtained from the United States, Italy and Spain. The analysed material was cDNA or gDNA that came from T cells, B-cell-depleted T cells, or PBMCs.

The V gene end was trimmed by 2 bases and the J gene end by 5 bases; junction bases not matched to a gene: 10. This CDR3 comprises 15 residues. From germline, CDR1 is GTSNPN and CDR2 SVGIG (reference sequence). Original methodology: Estimates of nucleated cell counts were drawn from the amplification of reference gene primers. Profiling relied on immunoSEQ multiplex PCR, and the TCRdb table lists in-frame clones only, not all of them. The V and J calls and clone size are taken from that table; D and trimming were inferred from the DNA. This table holds around 87,000 clones, approximately 77% found once.

The material sequenced was peripheral blood. The source of this sequence is a woman older than 75 with acute or convalescent COVID-19. The chain combines TRBV30 with TRBJ2-3; TRBD2 agrees at 7 bases. The CDR3, as DNA: TGTGCCTGGAGTTCCCGGACTAGGGGTGTAGATACGCAGTATTTT. Encoded protein: CAWSSRTRGVDTQYF.